The rows below give T cell receptor beta chains drawn from one sample of a study of blood T cell repertoires in COVID-19. Sequencing was performed with immunoSEQ multiplex PCR; in TCRdb, only in-frame clones are kept and a portion is missing. The sample shows 300,000 to 450,000 clones, roughly 90% of them seen only once. The sample comprised peripheral blood. The receptors stem from a woman aged 25 to 39 with COVID-19, enrolled during active disease. The CDR3 runs from the conserved cysteine through the conserved F or W. D genes are given only for firm matches. Part of the rows lack a size; the others show once, few, many or a class for expanded clones.

TRBV5-8,NA,TRBJ2-2,15,NA,TGTGCCAGCAGCTTGGAAGGGGGAACCACCGGGGAGCTGTTTTTT,CASSLEGGTTGELFF
TRBV27,NA,TRBJ1-1,13,NA,TGTGCCAGCAGTTCGGGGGGTTACACTGAAGCTTTCTTT,CASSSGGYTEAFF
TRBV27,NA,TRBJ2-7,13,NA,TGTGCCAGCAGTTTATCTTTGGCCCACGAGCAGTACTTC,CASSLSLAHEQYF
TRBV5-8,TRBD2,TRBJ2-3,17,NA,TGTGCCAGCAGCTTGGGGCTAGCGGGAGGAAACACAGATACGCAGTATTTT,CASSLGLAGGNTDTQYF
TRBV14,TRBD1,TRBJ1-1,16,once,TGTGCCAGCAGCCCCCACAGGGGACGGGCAAACGCTGAAGCTTTCTTT,CASSPHRGRANAEAFF
TRBV5-5,NA,TRBJ1-1,15,NA,TGTGCCAGCAGCCCGAACCCAGGGGCAGGCACTGAAGCTTTCTTT,CASSPNPGAGTEAFF
TRBV28,NA,TRBJ1-6,16,NA,TGTGCCAGCAGGCTCAGAGGGAGCTCCTATAATTCACCCCTCCACTTT,CASRLRGSSYNSPLHF
TRBV9,TRBD2,TRBJ2-5,17,NA,TGTGCCAGCAGCGCCCACTCGGGACTAGCGGGAGTACAGACCCAGTACTTC,CASSAHSGLAGVQTQYF
TRBV20-1,NA,TRBJ2-2,14,NA,TGCAGTGCTAGTGGCCTAGTTAACACCGGGGAGCTGTTTTTT,CSASGLVNTGELFF
TRBV24-1,NA,TRBJ1-5,14,NA,TGTGCCACCAGTGAACGCTATAGCAATCAGCCCCAGCATTTT,CATSERYSNQPQHF
TRBV6-5,NA,TRBJ1-6,14,NA,TGTGCCAGCAGCCACGGGATTTCTAATTCACCCCTCCACTTT,CASSHGISNSPLHF
TRBV27,TRBD2,TRBJ2-7,14,NA,TGTGCCAGCAGTTTGCAGCGGGGGAACTACGAGCAGTACTTC,CASSLQRGNYEQYF
TRBV7-9,NA,TRBJ2-3,13,once,TGTGCCAGCAGCTTCGGGGGGCACAGTACGCAGTATTTT,CASSFGGHSTQYF
TRBV12-3/TRBV12-4,NA,TRBJ1-1,13,NA,TGTGCCAGCAGTTTAGCGGTGGGGGGTCGCGCTTTCTTT,CASSLAVGGRAFF
TRBV10-3,NA,TRBJ2-7,13,NA,TGTGCCATCAGTCTGACAGACTCCTACGAGCAGTACTTC,CAISLTDSYEQYF
TRBV7-2,NA,TRBJ2-5,15,NA,TGTGCCAGCAGCCTCACAACAAGTATCCAAGAGACCCAGTACTTC,CASSLTTSIQETQYF
TRBV2,NA,TRBJ2-2,14,NA,TGTGCCAGCAGCGAGACTAGAAACACCGGGGAGCTGTTTTTT,CASSETRNTGELFF
TRBV27,NA,TRBJ1-6,16,once,TGTGCCAGCAGTCCGATGAGGCACTCGTATAATTCACCCCTCCACTTT,CASSPMRHSYNSPLHF
TRBV12-3/TRBV12-4,NA,TRBJ2-3,13,NA,TGTGCCAGCAGCTACACAGGGACAGATACGCAGTATTTT,CASSYTGTDTQYF
TRBV29-1,NA,TRBJ2-3,12,NA,TGCAGCGTTGCCGGGGGTACAGATACGCAGTATTTT,CSVAGGTDTQYF
TRBV19,TRBD1,TRBJ1-1,15,NA,TGTGCCAGTAGTATTCAGACAGGGGGCTACACTGAAGCTTTCTTT,CASSIQTGGYTEAFF
TRBV6-4,NA,TRBJ2-3,13,NA,TGTGCCAGCAGTGACCAGCAGGGAGATACGCAGTATTTT,CASSDQQGDTQYF